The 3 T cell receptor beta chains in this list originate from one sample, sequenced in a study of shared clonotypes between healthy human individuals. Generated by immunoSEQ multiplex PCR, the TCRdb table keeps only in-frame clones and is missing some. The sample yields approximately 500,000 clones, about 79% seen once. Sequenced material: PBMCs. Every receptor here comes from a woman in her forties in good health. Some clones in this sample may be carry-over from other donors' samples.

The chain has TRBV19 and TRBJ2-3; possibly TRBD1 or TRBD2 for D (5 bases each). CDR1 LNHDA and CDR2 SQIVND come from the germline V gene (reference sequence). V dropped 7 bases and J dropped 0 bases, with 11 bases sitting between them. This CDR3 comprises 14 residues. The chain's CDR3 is CASTEGPSTDTQYF. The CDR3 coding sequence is TGTGCCAGTACAGAGGGGCCTAGCACAGATACGCAGTATTTT.

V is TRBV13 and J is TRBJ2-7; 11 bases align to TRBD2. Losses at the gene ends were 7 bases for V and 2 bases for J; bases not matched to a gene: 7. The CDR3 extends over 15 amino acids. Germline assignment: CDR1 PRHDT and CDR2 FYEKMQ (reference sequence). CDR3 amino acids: CASTAMGLAAYEQYF. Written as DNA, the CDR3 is TGTGCCAGCACAGCCATGGGACTAGCGGCCTACGAGCAGTACTTC.

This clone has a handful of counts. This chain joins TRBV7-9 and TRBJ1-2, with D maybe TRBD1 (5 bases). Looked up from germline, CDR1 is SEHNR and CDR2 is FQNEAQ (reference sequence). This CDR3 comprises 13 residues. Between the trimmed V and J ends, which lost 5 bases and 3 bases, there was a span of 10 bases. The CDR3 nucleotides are TGTGCCAGCAGCCGGGACGACTACTATGGCTACACCTTC. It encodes CASSRDDYYGYTF.